Sequencing of this T cell receptor beta chain was carried out in a study of radiation and T cells in renal cell carcinoma (dated by TCRdb to the early 2020s). Context from the whole study: Samples were obtained from a clinical trial, in which 15 Gy stereotactic body radiation therapy was delivered to primary renal cell carcinomas and nephrectomy was performed 4 weeks later. In total, approximately 51 samples, comprising approximately 26 tumors and some 27 peripheral blood samples, were subjected to TCR beta sequencing. Across all 50 or so samples, several million unique CDR3 nucleotide sequences, encoding 2,658,974 unique CDR3 amino acid sequences, were identified.

As concerns this clone: No cognate antigen has been identified for it. Base qualities are not at hand, and no much larger clone is one base apart.

The immunoSEQ kit was used, according to the manufacturer's recommendations, to generate TCR beta libraries from genomic DNA. To prepare the libraries, a first multiplex PCR with proprietary primers was run, followed by a second PCR that added unique barcodes, and a bead cleanup was done after each round. A kit-provided positive control reaction and a negative control reaction were included in every sample batch. The final libraries were assessed on an Agilent 4200 TapeStation D1000 ScreenTape, pooled by volume, and quantified by qPCR. An Illumina NextSeq500 fitted with a MidOutput 150-cycle cartridge performed the sequencing, running 156 Read1 cycles and 15 Index1 cycles with the kit's custom primers. The pooled library was loaded at about 1 pM with roughly 19% PhiX control spiked in. On the study's bioinformatics: The vendor-processed data were analyzed in R, and a clonotype was defined as all T cells that share the same CDR3 nucleotide sequence. For clone abundance analyses, frequencies were normalized to the 10,000 most abundant clones per sample. Public T cell clones, averaging fewer than five per sample, were removed before analysis. An abundance difference of at least 32-fold between compartments was the criterion for calling clonotypes tumor-enriched or baseline blood-enriched. A beta-binomial differential abundance model was used to identify clonotypes that were expanded or contracted between blood time points. Tumor-blood repertoire similarity was measured with the Baroni-Urbani and Buser coefficient, and groups were compared using two-tailed Wilcoxon tests in R. Here the immuneACCESS table is served through TCRdb, limited to in-frame sequences with V and J called. Missing clones are a known gap in these copies; in checked studies unresolved V genes cover under half, and the rest lacks a known reason. The V and J calls and clone size come from that table; D and trimming were worked out from the DNA. The sample profile shows approximately 120,000 clones; roughly 80% of them were found once. About 3% of the sample belongs to the ten largest clones.

Findings and caveats that apply to the study as a whole: Top tumor clonotypes rose in blood from baseline to 2 weeks post-radiation, then contracted by 4 weeks, suggesting transient expansion of tumor-resident clones. Changes in the blood repertoire were not tracked past 4 weeks after treatment. With a single-armed trial design, the study had no way to address how radiation dose or scheduling affects the TCR repertoire. Because pretreatment tumor biopsies were not available, the baseline intratumoral presence of clonotypes could not be determined.

V loses 3 bases of germline sequence and J loses 3 bases, and the interval between the two ends is 10 bases. From its cysteine to its phenylalanine, the CDR3 spans 14 amino acids. The read is trimmed to its CDR3 DNA, 42 bases read in frame from base 1. CDR1 SGHNT and CDR2 YENEEA were looked up in the germline V gene. Reading the label with the study, this specimen's time point is: baseline pretreatment blood. In light of the paper, this sample's treatment or condition label describes: 15 Gy SBRT to primary tumor, nephrectomy 4 weeks later. To track tumor-enriched clonotypes, serial peripheral blood was sampled from radiation-treated patients at baseline and at 2 weeks and 4 weeks after SBRT. All patients had renal cell carcinoma with clear cell pathology. Genomic DNA for TCR sequencing was prepared using the QIAamp DNA Blood Mini Kit (Qiagen). The analyses included only samples that passed all quality control checks.

The rearrangement combines TRBV11-3 with TRBJ2-3; D gene: possibly TRBD1, on 6 matching bases. Sequencing used blood, obtained from a patient whose treatment included radiotherapy and nephrectomy. The TCR sequence derives from a woman aged 55-75 years with renal cell carcinoma. The nucleotide sequence is TGTGCCAGCAGCTTCTCCAGGGGTACAGATACGCAGTATTTT. Translated, this gives CASSFSRGTDTQYF.